The clone carrying this T cell receptor beta chain was seen many times. This entry belongs to a study of T cells in Graves' hyperthyroidism and ophthalmopathy. Study as a whole: Before treatment of any kind, peripheral blood was taken at initial diagnosis.

Patients aged 18 to 65 had newly diagnosed hyperthyroidism that had lasted under 2 months. Exclusion criteria comprised uncontrolled infection, other autoimmune disease, pregnancy or lactation. Germline values: CDR1 MGHRA, CDR2 YSYEKL. The V end was cut by 2 bases, the J end by 1 base, with 11 bases between. The CDR3 has 15 amino acids. TCR beta CDR3 regions were amplified from RNA transcripts. A first-round RT-PCR of the TCR CDR3 used the HTBI primer set. TCRdb processed the multiplex PCR reads anew with MiXCR; each CDR3 protein has one entry. The sample holds some 510,000 distinct CDR3 sequences; around 21% are singletons and the top ten take 26%.

The rearrangement joins TRBV4-1 to TRBJ1-1; D possibly corresponds to TRBD1 (5 bases). The TCR comes from a young man with Graves' hyperthyroidism. The sample taken for sequencing was blood. The DNA for the CDR3 is TGCGCCAGCAGCCAACCGGGACTGGCGAACACTGAAGCTTTCTTT. It specifies CASSQPGLANTEAFF.